The rows below give T cell receptor beta chains drawn from one sample of a study of cytomegalovirus exposure and HLA in healthy donors. Sequenced by immunoSEQ multiplex PCR; TCRdb stores in-frame clones only, minus some. The sample holds about 170,000 clones, approximately 84% seen once. Sequenced: PBMCs. The source of these receptors is a young man in good health and CMV-seropositive. Both conserved end residues are part of each CDR3. D genes are given only for firm matches. A clone size is listed for some rows: how often the clone was seen (once, few, many), or a class if it is expanded.

d_gene	v_gene	len	abundance	j_gene	CDR3aa	CDR3nt
NA	TRBV19	13	once	TRBJ1-2	CASSRGEFGGYTF	TGTGCCAGTAGTCGGGGGGAATTCGGCGGCTACACCTTC
TRBD1	TRBV4-1	17	NA	TRBJ1-6	CASSQAPRQGNNSPLHF	TGCGCCAGCAGCCAAGCCCCCAGACAGGGCAATAATTCACCCCTCCACTTT
NA	TRBV11-1	14	NA	TRBJ1-2	CASSATGMINGYTF	TGTGCCAGCAGCGCAACAGGGATGATAAATGGCTACACCTTC
NA	TRBV5-1	14	NA	TRBJ2-4	CASSLEASSYIQYF	TGCGCCAGCAGCTTGGAAGCCTCGTCGTACATTCAGTACTTC
TRBD2	TRBV5-1	17	NA	TRBJ2-2	CASSTDLAGGGTGELFF	TGCGCCAGCAGCACCGACCTAGCGGGAGGGGGCACCGGGGAGCTGTTTTTT
TRBD1	TRBV25-1	12	few	TRBJ1-1	CASRTGPEEAFF	TGTGCCAGCAGGACAGGGCCGGAAGAGGCTTTCTTT
TRBD1	TRBV4-2	19	NA	TRBJ1-5	CASSQGYFGGQGGNQPQHF	TGTGCCAGCAGCCAAGGATACTTCGGGGGACAGGGAGGCAATCAGCCCCAGCATTTT
TRBD1	TRBV7-8	16	NA	TRBJ1-1	CASSTDRGFGGLGAFF	TGTGCCAGCAGCACCGACAGGGGGTTTGGGGGTCTGGGAGCTTTCTTT
NA	TRBV7-2	14	NA	TRBJ2-5	CASSLRLIQETQYF	TGTGCCAGCAGCCTGAGACTCATACAAGAGACCCAGTACTTC
NA	TRBV14	14	NA	TRBJ1-2	CASSQEGVFYGYTF	TGTGCCAGCAGCCAAGAAGGGGTATTCTATGGCTACACCTTC
TRBD1	TRBV27	15	NA	TRBJ1-4	CASSLSTGIYEKLFF	TGTGCCAGCAGTTTATCGACAGGGATATATGAAAAACTGTTTTTT
NA	TRBV5-4	13	once	TRBJ1-2	CASNRGDNYGYTF	TGTGCCAGCAACCGGGGGGATAACTATGGCTACACCTTC